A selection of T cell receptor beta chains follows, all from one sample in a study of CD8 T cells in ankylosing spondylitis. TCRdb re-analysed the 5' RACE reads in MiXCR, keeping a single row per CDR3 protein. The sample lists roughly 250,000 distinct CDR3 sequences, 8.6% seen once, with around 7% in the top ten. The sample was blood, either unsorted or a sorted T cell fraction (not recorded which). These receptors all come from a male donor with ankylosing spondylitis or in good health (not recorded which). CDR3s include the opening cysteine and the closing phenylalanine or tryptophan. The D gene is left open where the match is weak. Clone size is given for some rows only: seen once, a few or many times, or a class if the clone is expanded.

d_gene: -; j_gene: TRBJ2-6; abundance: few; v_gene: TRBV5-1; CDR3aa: CASNPALVPGANVLTF; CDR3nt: TGCGCCAGCAATCCAGCCCTCGTTCCTGGGGCCAACGTCCTGACTTTC
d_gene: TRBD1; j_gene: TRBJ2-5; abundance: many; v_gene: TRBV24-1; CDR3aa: CATSDFWTGRETQYF; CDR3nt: TGTGCCACCAGTGATTTTTGGACAGGGAGGGAGACCCAGTACTTC
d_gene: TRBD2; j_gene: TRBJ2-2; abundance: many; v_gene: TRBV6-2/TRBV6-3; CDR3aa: CASRFGGGYAGELFF; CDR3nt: TGTGCCAGCAGATTCGGGGGGGGCTACGCCGGGGAGCTGTTTTTT
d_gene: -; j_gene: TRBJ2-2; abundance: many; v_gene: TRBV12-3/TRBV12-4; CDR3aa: CASRRESNTGELFF; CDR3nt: TGTGCCAGCAGACGGGAATCGAACACCGGGGAGCTGTTTTTT
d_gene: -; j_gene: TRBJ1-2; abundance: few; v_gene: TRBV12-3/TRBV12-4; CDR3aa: CASSEHARGGGYTF; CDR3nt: TGTGCCAGCAGCGAACACGCTAGGGGAGGAGGCTACACCTTC
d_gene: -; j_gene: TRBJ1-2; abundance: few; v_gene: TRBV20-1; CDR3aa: CSASRGMEVGDDYGYTF; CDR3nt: TGCAGTGCTAGTAGGGGGATGGAGGTGGGGGATGACTATGGCTACACCTTC
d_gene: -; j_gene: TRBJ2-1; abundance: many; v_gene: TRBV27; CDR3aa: CASSVARTIGLVYNEQFF; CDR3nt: TGTGCCAGCAGTGTGGCTAGAACGATCGGGTTGGTTTACAATGAGCAGTTCTTC
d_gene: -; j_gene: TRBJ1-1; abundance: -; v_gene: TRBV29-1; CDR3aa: CSVEKSSMNTEAFF; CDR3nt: TGCAGCGTTGAAAAAAGCAGTATGAACACTGAAGCTTTCTTT
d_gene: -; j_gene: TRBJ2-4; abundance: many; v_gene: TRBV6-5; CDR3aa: CASSLDRILAKNIQYF; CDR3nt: TGTGCCAGCAGTCTCGACAGAATTCTAGCCAAAAACATTCAGTACTTC
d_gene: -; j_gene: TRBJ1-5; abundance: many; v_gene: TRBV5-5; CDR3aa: CASSLDSLNQPQHF; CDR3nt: TGTGCCAGCAGCTTGGACAGCCTTAATCAGCCCCAGCATTTT
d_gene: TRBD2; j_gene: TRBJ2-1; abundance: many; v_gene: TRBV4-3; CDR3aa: CASSQDSAGAYNEQFF; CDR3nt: TGCGCCAGCAGCCAAGATTCTGCGGGGGCCTACAATGAGCAGTTCTTC
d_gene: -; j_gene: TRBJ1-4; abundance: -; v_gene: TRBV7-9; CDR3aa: CASSLVTVNEKLFF; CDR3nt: TGTGCCAGCAGCTTAGTGACAGTTAATGAAAAACTGTTTTTT
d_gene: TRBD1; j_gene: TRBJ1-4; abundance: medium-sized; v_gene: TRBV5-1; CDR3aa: CASSFGQGAEKLFF; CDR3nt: TGCGCCAGCAGCTTTGGGCAGGGGGCTGAAAAACTGTTTTTT
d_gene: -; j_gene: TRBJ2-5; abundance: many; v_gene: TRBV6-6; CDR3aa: CASSYSWVETQYF; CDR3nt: TGTGCCAGCAGTTACTCCTGGGTGGAGACCCAGTACTTC
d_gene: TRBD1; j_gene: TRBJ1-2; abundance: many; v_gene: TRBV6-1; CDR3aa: CASGQQGAPNYGYTF; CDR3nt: TGTGCCAGCGGTCAACAGGGGGCCCCTAACTATGGCTACACCTTC
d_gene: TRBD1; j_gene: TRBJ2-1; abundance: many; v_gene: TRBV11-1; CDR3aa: CASSPRDSLYNEQFF; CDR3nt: TGTGCCAGCAGCCCCCGGGACAGCCTCTACAATGAGCAGTTCTTC
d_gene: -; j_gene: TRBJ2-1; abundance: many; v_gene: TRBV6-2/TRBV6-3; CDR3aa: CASRGTRWYDEQFF; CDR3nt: TGTGCCAGCCGCGGGACCCGTTGGTACGATGAGCAGTTCTTC
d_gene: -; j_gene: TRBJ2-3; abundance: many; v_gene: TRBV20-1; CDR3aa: CSAHPTTSTDTQYF; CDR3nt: TGCAGTGCCCACCCGACCACCAGCACAGATACGCAGTATTTT
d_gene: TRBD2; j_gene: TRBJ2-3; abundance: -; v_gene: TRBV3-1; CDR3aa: CASSQGGTSGGPTDTQYF; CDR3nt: TGTGCCAGCAGCCAGGGGGGCACTAGCGGGGGACCCACAGATACGCAGTATTTT
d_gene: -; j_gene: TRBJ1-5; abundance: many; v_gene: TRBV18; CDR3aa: CASSPTVSQPQHF; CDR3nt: TGTGCCAGCTCACCCACAGTTAGTCAGCCCCAGCATTTT
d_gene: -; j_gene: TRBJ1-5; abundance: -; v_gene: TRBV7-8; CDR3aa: CASSSAGEPQHF; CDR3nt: TGTGCCAGCAGCTCCGCGGGGGAGCCCCAGCATTTT
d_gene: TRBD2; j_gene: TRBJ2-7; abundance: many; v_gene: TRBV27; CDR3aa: CASSLREGRYEQYF; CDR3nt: TGTGCCAGCAGTTTACGGGAGGGCCGGTACGAGCAGTACTTC
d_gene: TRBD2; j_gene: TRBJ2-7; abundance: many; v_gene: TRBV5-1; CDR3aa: CASSQAIAGLTYEQYF; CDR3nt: TGCGCCAGCAGTCAAGCAATAGCGGGACTAACCTACGAGCAGTACTTC